This entry describes one TCR beta chain. This record comes from a study of glioma-infiltrating T cells after dendritic cell vaccination. Using immunoSEQ multiplex PCR, the repertoire was profiled, and TCRdb retains in-frame clones only, with some absent. The sample lists roughly 100,000 clones, roughly 79% occurring once. CDR1 and CDR2 from the germline V gene are MNHEY and SMNVEV (reference sequence). This CDR3 comprises 15 residues. Trimming removed 5 bases from V and 10 bases from J; junction bases left unmatched: 11. The genes are TRBV27 and TRBJ1-4; 9 bases agree with TRBD1. Sequenced material: blood, taken before dendritic cell vaccination. The source is a human donor with glioblastoma. The CDR3 DNA reads as TGTGCCAGCAGTATTGGGACAGGGCCTTTTGGAAAACTGTTTTTT. It encodes CASSIGTGPFGKLFF.